Shown below are 29 T cell receptor beta chains from a single sample sequenced in a study of T cells in localized non-small cell lung cancer. Clones were sequenced by immunoSEQ multiplex PCR, and TCRdb holds only the in-frame ones, with some missing. Of over 50,000 clones listed, approximately 80% are singletons. This specimen was peripheral blood mononuclear cells, taken before any cancer treatment. The origin of the receptors is a man aged 35 to 69 with stage III lung adenocarcinoma.

The V gene is TRBV14, the J gene TRBJ1-2; no clear D gene. Trimming took off 1 base at V and 4 bases at J, with 13 bases between the two ends. CDR3 length: 15 residues. CDR1 is SGHDN, CDR2 FVKESK, per germline. The CDR3 loop is CASSQAGRSIYGYTF. For the CDR3, the DNA is TGTGCCAGCAGCCAAGCGGGCAGGTCTATCTATGGCTACACCTTC.

This chain uses TRBV2 with TRBJ1-6; D possibly corresponds to TRBD1 (6 bases). The CDR3 consists of 12 residues. Looked up from germline, CDR1 is SNHLY and CDR2 is FYNNEI. Trimming left V 10 bases short and J 7 bases short, with 11 bases between. This CDR3 is CAITGNNSPLHF. CDR3 nucleotide sequence: TGTGCCATTACAGGGAACAATTCACCCCTCCACTTT.

The chain carries TRBV6-6 and TRBJ2-7, with D unclear. Germline CDR1 reads MNHNY; CDR2 reads SVGAGI (reference sequence). Trimming shortened V by 2 bases and J by 3 bases, and 14 bases separated the two germline ends. The length of the CDR3 is 15 residues. The CDR3: CASSYLDPFYYEQYF. The CDR3 nucleotides read TGTGCCAGCAGTTACCTCGATCCCTTTTACTACGAGCAGTACTTC.

J is TRBJ1-3 and V is TRBV5-1; no definite D call. CDR3 length equals 14 residues. Trimming removed 4 bases at V and 0 bases at J, with 8 bases between. Germline CDR1 and CDR2: SGHRS and YFSETQ. CDR3 loop: CASSPLDSGNTIYF. CDR3 sequence (DNA): TGCGCCAGCAGCCCGTTGGACTCTGGAAACACCATATATTTT.

The genes are TRBV7-9 and TRBJ2-3, with D perhaps TRBD2 (6 bases). CDR3 length: 12 residues. V dropped 4 bases and J dropped 4 bases, with 6 bases sitting between them. From germline, CDR1 is SEHNR and CDR2 FQNEAQ (reference sequence). This chain's CDR3 is CASSSGADTQYF. The DNA of the CDR3 is TGTGCCAGCAGCTCGGGGGCAGATACGCAGTATTTT.

The CDR3 loop reads CASSLGGAQETQYF. The CDR3 DNA reads as TGTGCCAGCAGCTTGGGTGGCGCACAAGAGACCCAGTACTTC. The chain joins TRBV7-7 to TRBJ2-5, with D unresolved. The V gene's germline CDR1 is SSHAT and CDR2 FNYEAQ (reference sequence). V dropped 3 bases and J dropped 2 bases, with 10 bases sitting between them. CDR3 length: 14 residues. The variable domain in full, completed from reference TRBV7-7 and TRBJ2-5, reads GAGVSQSPRYKVTKRGQDVTLRCDPISSHATLYWYQQALGQGPEFLTYFNYEAQPDKSGLPSDRFSAERPEGSISTLTIQRTEQRDSAMYRCASSLGGAQETQYFGPGTRLLVL.

A remark on this clone: At the DNA level, this CDR3 is encoded by other sequences in the same sample as well. The chain employs TRBV20-1 and TRBJ1-1; tentative D call: TRBD1 (6 bases). V lost 4 bases and J lost 11, with 14 bases in between. Germline V gene lookup returns CDR1 DFQATT and CDR2 SNEGSKA (reference sequence). CDR3 length equals 11 residues. CDR3 residues: CSAKDGQRAFF. DNA for the CDR3: TGCAGTGCTAAGGACGGACAGCGGGCTTTCTTT.

This clone was seen a single time. This sequence joins TRBV14 and TRBJ2-4; 12 nucleotides align to TRBD1. The germline CDR1 and CDR2 sequences are SGHDN and FVKESK. V was pared by 2 bases and J by 8 bases, with 1 base of the junction left unmatched. The CDR3 runs to 14 residues. The DNA for the CDR3 is TGTGCCAGCAGCCAATGGGACAGGGGGCACATTCAGTACTTC. Translated: CASSQWDRGHIQYF. The complete variable domain, with remaining parts taken from reference TRBV14 and TRBJ2-4, reads EAGVTQFPSHSVIEKGQTVTLRCDPISGHDNLYWYRRVMGKEIKFLLHFVKESKQDESGMPNNRFLAERTGGTYSTLKVQPAELEDSGVYFCASSQWDRGHIQYFGAGTRLSVL.

V is TRBV19 and J is TRBJ1-3; 7 bases match TRBD1. The V gene end was trimmed by 7 bases and the J gene end by 0 bases; junction bases not matched to a gene: 12. Germline V gene data show CDR1 as LNHDA and CDR2 as SQIVND (reference sequence). This CDR3 has 17 residues. The CDR3: CASTDPGQPSSGNTIYF. The CDR3 region has the DNA TGTGCCAGTACCGATCCGGGACAGCCTAGCTCTGGAAACACCATATATTTT.

The CDR3 DNA follows: TGTGCCAGCAGTCCACAGTGGACAGGGGGCTACGAGCAGTACTTC. This sequence encodes CASSPQWTGGYEQYF. The chain links TRBV6-1 to TRBJ2-7, with 10 positions matching TRBD1. This CDR3 is 15 amino acids long. V dropped 5 bases and J dropped 3; count of bases not matched to a gene: 7. Germline V lookup: CDR1 MNHNS, CDR2 SASEGT.

This chain links TRBV18 with TRBJ2-3; 8 bases are a match to TRBD2. This CDR3 region has 16 residues. The germline gives CDR1 KGHSH, CDR2 LQKENI. V lost 1 base and J lost 3; bases outside the gene matches: 6. In nucleotides, the CDR3 is TGTGCCAGCTCACCACGGAGCGGGAGCGCGACAGATACGCAGTATTTT. Translated: CASSPRSGSATDTQYF.

The V and J genes are TRBV5-1 and TRBJ2-1; TRBD2 matches 14 bases. Germline-derived CDR1 and CDR2 are SGHRS and YFSETQ. The CDR3 runs 18 residues. Unmatched junction bases numbered 14, after V lost 5 bases and J lost 7 bases. The CDR3 loop is CASRPGTSGGTPGNEQFF. The CDR3 DNA follows: TGCGCCAGCAGACCCGGGACTAGCGGGGGCACCCCGGGAAATGAGCAGTTCTTC.

About this clone itself: The junction departs from the called germline gene at one end, perhaps through a read error. This chain uses TRBV5-1 with TRBJ1-4, with D maybe TRBD1 (6 bases). This CDR3 is built from 15 residues. Looked up from germline, CDR1 is SGHRS and CDR2 is YFSETQ. The CDR3 spells CASGFGGGAGEKLFF. CDR3 bases: TGCGCCAGCGGCTTTGGGGGGGGCGCCGGTGAAAAACTGTTTTTT.

The V gene is TRBV19, the J gene TRBJ2-2; 8 bases line up with TRBD1. The junction had 4 bases not matched to a gene; V was cut back by 4 bases and J by 6 bases. Germline CDR1 LNHDA, CDR2 SQIVND (reference sequence). The CDR3 loop spans 14 amino acids. CDR3 bases: TGTGCCAGTAGTAGACAGGGGAGCGCCGGGGAGCTGTTTTTT. Translating gives CASSRQGSAGELFF.

The rearrangement uses TRBV5-8 and TRBJ1-3; D gene unclear. There are 17 residues in the CDR3. The V gene lost 1 base and the J gene lost 0 bases, with 14 bases spanning the gap. Germline V lookup: CDR1 SGHTS, CDR2 YDEGEE. The CDR3 region is CASSLILLHRSGNTIYF. CDR3 sequence (DNA): TGTGCCAGCAGCTTGATCTTACTCCACCGCTCTGGAAACACCATATATTTT.

The rearrangement uses TRBV6-4 and TRBJ1-4; weak D call: TRBD1 (5 bases). Germline V gene lookup returns CDR1 MRHNA and CDR2 SNTAGT. The CDR3 loop spans 19 amino acids. V dropped 2 bases and J dropped 1 base, with 20 bases sitting between them. The CDR3 sequence: CASSDAYLQEGRTNEKLFF. The CDR3 DNA reads as TGTGCCAGCAGTGACGCATACCTACAGGAGGGGAGAACTAATGAAAAACTGTTTTTT.

The chain couples TRBV15 to TRBJ2-7; a weak D match, TRBD1 (7 bases). The germline V gene has CDR1 LNHNV and CDR2 YYDKDF (reference sequence). Trimming pared 6 bases from V and 3 bases from J, leaving 27 bases between. This CDR3 comprises 18 residues. The CDR3 spells CATSRGTVPPGVGYEQYF. CDR3 DNA sequence: TGTGCCACCAGTCGGGGGACAGTACCGCCGGGGGTAGGCTACGAGCAGTACTTC.

This clone was observed a handful of times. The rearrangement links TRBV7-9 to TRBJ2-5; maybe TRBD2 (5 bases). Trimming stripped 5 bases from V and 2 bases from J, with 12 bases between. There are 14 residues in the CDR3. Germline-derived CDR1 and CDR2 are SEHNR and FQNEAQ (reference sequence). DNA for the CDR3: TGTGCCAGCAGCGGTCGAGAGGGTCAAGAGACCCAGTACTTC. Its protein product is CASSGREGQETQYF.

CDR3 nucleotides: TGCGCCAGCAGCCAAGACTCCGGGACAGGGGCGAGGGATGAGCAGTTCTTC. Its translation is CASSQDSGTGARDEQFF. This sequence joins TRBV4-3 and TRBJ2-1; 10 bases align to TRBD1. V was clipped by 0 bases and J by 8 bases; unmatched bases: 10. Per the germline V gene, CDR1 is LGHNA and CDR2 is YSLEER. The CDR3 runs to 17 residues.

This clone appeared a few times. This sequence joins TRBV5-1 and TRBJ2-4; no clear D gene. Trimming left V 4 bases short and J 0 bases short, with 17 bases between. Germline lookup yields CDR1 SGHRS and CDR2 YFSETQ. CDR3 length equals 17 residues. CDR3 DNA: TGCGCCAGCAGCACAACGGTCTCGGTCCCAGCCAAAAACATTCAGTACTTC. This encodes CASSTTVSVPAKNIQYF.

This chain connects TRBV16 to TRBJ2-2, with 7 nucleotides matching TRBD2. Germline assignment: CDR1 KGHSY and CDR2 FQNENV. CDR3 length: 16 residues. V was pared by 0 bases and J by 0 bases, with 1 base of the junction left unmatched. CDR3 protein: CASSQSGGSNTGELFF. DNA for the CDR3: TGTGCCAGCAGCCAATCGGGAGGGTCGAACACCGGGGAGCTGTTTTTT.

The chain couples TRBV5-4 to TRBJ1-1, with TRBD1 matching 10 bases. Germline loops: CDR1 SGHNT, CDR2 YYREEE (reference sequence). The length of the CDR3 is 13 residues. V lost 4 bases and J lost 8; bases outside the gene matches: 5. CDR3 DNA: TGTGCCAGCAGCCTGACAGGGGGCGCGGAAGCTTTCTTT. Encoded protein: CASSLTGGAEAFF. Variable domain in full (rest from reference TRBV5-4 and TRBJ1-1): ETGVTQSPTHLIKTRGQQVTLRCSSQSGHNTVSWYQQALGQGPQFIFQYYREEENGRGNFPPRFSGLQFPNYSSELNVNALELDDSALYLCASSLTGGAEAFFGQGTRLTVV.

The chain uses TRBV7-8 and TRBJ1-1, with TRBD1 as a possible D gene (5 bases). Germline CDR1 is SGHVS and CDR2 is FQNEAQ. The germline V and J ends were trimmed by 4 bases and 5 bases, with 14 bases remaining between them. CDR3 length equals 14 residues. This CDR3 reads CASSSQGGKTEAFF. For the CDR3, the DNA is TGTGCCAGCAGCTCTCAGGGTGGGAAGACTGAAGCTTTCTTT.

This clone was seen a single time. This rearrangement joins TRBV7-9 to TRBJ2-1, with D unclear. Germline V gives CDR1 SEHNR, CDR2 FQNEAQ (reference sequence). The CDR3 totals 14 residues. Deletions cut 6 bases from V and 4 bases from J, with 13 bases between. The CDR3 here is CASSASSRYNEQFF. CDR3 coding DNA: TGTGCCAGCAGTGCTTCTTCGCGGTACAATGAGCAGTTCTTC.

The rearrangement uses TRBV15 and TRBJ2-1; D remains unclear. Trimming took 0 bases from V and 6 from J, leaving 12 bases between them. This CDR3 is built from 15 residues. Per the germline V gene, CDR1 is LNHNV and CDR2 is YYDKDF (reference sequence). This chain's CDR3 is CATSRDPPGRNEQFF. The CDR3 DNA sequence: TGTGCCACCAGCAGAGACCCACCAGGTCGCAATGAGCAGTTCTTC. The variable domain in full, with the rest retrieved from reference TRBV15 and TRBJ2-1, is DAMVIQNPRYQVTQFGKPVTLSCSQTLNHNVMYWYQQKSSQAPKLLFHYYDKDFNNEADTPDNFQSRRPNTSFCFLDIRSPGLGDTAMYLCATSRDPPGRNEQFFGPGTRLTVL.

The J gene is TRBJ2-6, the V gene TRBV5-6; the D is unclear. The CDR3 is 15 amino acids. CDR1 SGHDT and CDR2 YYEEEE come from the germline V gene. V was pared by 2 bases and J by 2 bases, with 8 bases between. The CDR3 is CASSFRLPGANVLTF. In DNA form, the CDR3 reads TGTGCCAGCAGCTTCCGGTTACCTGGGGCCAACGTCCTGACTTTC.

This rearrangement joins TRBV19 to TRBJ1-1; D remains ambiguous. The CDR3 has 14 residues. Germline V CDR1 and CDR2: LNHDA, SQIVND (reference sequence). V was trimmed by 3 bases and J by 0 bases, leaving 8 bases between them. The CDR3 coding sequence is TGTGCCAGTAGTATTGCAGGAATGAACACTGAAGCTTTCTTT. Protein product: CASSIAGMNTEAFF.

In this sample, this clone turned up once. The chain has TRBV5-1 and TRBJ2-7; 13 positions match TRBD2. The germline CDR1 and CDR2 sequences are SGHRS and YFSETQ. There are 17 residues in the CDR3. The V and J ends lost 4 bases and 6 bases, in that order; junction bases with no gene match: 13. CDR3 DNA sequence: TGCGCCAGCAGCGCACCGGGACTAGCGGGGCTGTCGACCGAGCAGTACTTC. Translated, it gives CASSAPGLAGLSTEQYF.

The V and J genes are TRBV4-3 and TRBJ1-6; TRBD1 agrees at 10 bases. V lost 0 bases to trimming and J lost 11 bases; unmatched junction nucleotides: 7. CDR3 length: 16 residues. Germline V gives CDR1 LGHNA, CDR2 YSLEER. The CDR3, as DNA: TGCGCCAGCAGCCAAGATCGGGGGGACAGGGGTCCACCCCTCCACTTT. It translates to CASSQDRGDRGPPLHF.